This T cell receptor (beta chain) was found in a study of blood T cell repertoires in COVID-19. The V gene end was trimmed by 2 bases and the J gene end by 8 bases; junction bases not matched to a gene: 9. This CDR3 comprises 14 residues. The germline V gene has CDR1 SGHNT and CDR2 YYREEE (reference sequence). Profiled with immunoSEQ multiplex PCR; TCRdb holds only in-frame clones, not every one. The repertoire includes roughly 250,000 clones, more than 75% of them detected once, and around 1.6% sits in the top ten. The sample taken for sequencing was PBMCs or T cells enriched from blood (not recorded which). This sequence was found in a woman aged 50 to 60 who had recovered from COVID-19. The chain employs TRBV5-4 and TRBJ1-2; 7 bases agree with TRBD1. The CDR3 DNA follows: TGTGCCAGCAGCTTCCTCGACAGGGCTAGGGGCTACACCTTC. The encoded protein is CASSFLDRARGYTF.